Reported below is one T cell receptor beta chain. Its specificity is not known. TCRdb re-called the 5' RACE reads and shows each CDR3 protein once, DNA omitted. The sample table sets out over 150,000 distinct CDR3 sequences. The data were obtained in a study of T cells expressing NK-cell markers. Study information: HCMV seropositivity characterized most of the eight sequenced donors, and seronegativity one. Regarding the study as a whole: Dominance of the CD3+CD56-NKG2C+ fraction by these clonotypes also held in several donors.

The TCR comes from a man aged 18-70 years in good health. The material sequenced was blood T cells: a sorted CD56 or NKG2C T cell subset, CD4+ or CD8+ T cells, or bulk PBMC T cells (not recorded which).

The CDR3 sequence: CASSTIQGRYGYTF. The chain recombines TRBV7-8 with TRBJ1-2; the D call from TCRdb, TRBD1, cannot be confirmed without DNA. CDR1 SGHVS and CDR2 FQNEAQ come from the germline V gene. The CDR3 extends over 14 amino acids.